Listed below are T cell receptor beta chains from one sample, sequenced in a study of blood T cell repertoires in COVID-19. Assay: immunoSEQ multiplex PCR; the TCRdb copy retains only in-frame clones and omits some. Here the sample spans fewer than 400,000 clones, roughly 90% being singletons. Material: PBMCs or T cells enriched from blood (not recorded which). The source is a woman aged 30 to 39 who had been exposed to COVID-19. Both conserved end residues are part of each CDR3. The order of the fields is clone size, D gene, J gene, V gene, CDR3 DNA, CDR3 protein. A D gene is named only where the DNA matches it firmly. Rows may omit the clone size; those that give it use once, few, many or a size class.

abundance: NA; d_gene: TRBD1; j_gene: TRBJ2-2; v_gene: TRBV12-5; CDR3nt: TGTGCTAGTGGCTCCCCACGGGGACAGGGATCGGGGGAGCTGTTTTTT; CDR3aa: CASGSPRGQGSGELFF
abundance: NA; d_gene: NA; j_gene: TRBJ1-2; v_gene: TRBV6-5; CDR3nt: TGTGCCAGCACCAAACGACAGAACCCTTATGGCTACACCTTC; CDR3aa: CASTKRQNPYGYTF
abundance: NA; d_gene: TRBD1; j_gene: TRBJ1-2; v_gene: TRBV10-3; CDR3nt: TGTGCCACGTCAGGACAGGGGGTGGAAGGCTACACCTTC; CDR3aa: CATSGQGVEGYTF
abundance: NA; d_gene: TRBD2; j_gene: TRBJ2-3; v_gene: TRBV4-2; CDR3nt: TGTGCCAGCAGCCAAGATCTTGGGACTACCCTCCCAGATACGCAGTATTTT; CDR3aa: CASSQDLGTTLPDTQYF
abundance: NA; d_gene: NA; j_gene: TRBJ2-5; v_gene: TRBV29-1; CDR3nt: TGCAGCGTTCTAACAGAAGAGACCCAGTACTTC; CDR3aa: CSVLTEETQYF
abundance: NA; d_gene: TRBD1; j_gene: TRBJ2-5; v_gene: TRBV7-3; CDR3nt: TGTGCCAGCAGCTTAGGGGGACAGGGAGAGACCCAGTACTTC; CDR3aa: CASSLGGQGETQYF
abundance: once; d_gene: NA; j_gene: TRBJ1-5; v_gene: TRBV4-1; CDR3nt: TGCGCCAGCAGCCAAGAAGGGGTTCTCAATCAGCCCCAGCATTTT; CDR3aa: CASSQEGVLNQPQHF
abundance: NA; d_gene: NA; j_gene: TRBJ1-3; v_gene: TRBV5-4; CDR3nt: TGTGCCAGCAGCCACGACCCTAGCTCTGGAAACACCATATATTTT; CDR3aa: CASSHDPSSGNTIYF
abundance: NA; d_gene: NA; j_gene: TRBJ2-7; v_gene: TRBV25-1; CDR3nt: TGTGCCAGCAGTGATCCGGGACTTCAGTACGAGCAGTACTTC; CDR3aa: CASSDPGLQYEQYF
abundance: NA; d_gene: TRBD1; j_gene: TRBJ2-7; v_gene: TRBV4-2; CDR3nt: TGTGCCAGCAGCCAGGCCGGGACAGGGGCATCCTACGAGCAGTACTTC; CDR3aa: CASSQAGTGASYEQYF
abundance: NA; d_gene: TRBD1; j_gene: TRBJ2-7; v_gene: TRBV6-5; CDR3nt: TGTGCCAGCAGCAGGACAGGCGATAAATACGAGCAGTACTTC; CDR3aa: CASSRTGDKYEQYF
abundance: few; d_gene: NA; j_gene: TRBJ1-1; v_gene: TRBV5-1; CDR3nt: TGCGCCAGCAGCTTGTATGGGCACACTGAAGCTTTCTTT; CDR3aa: CASSLYGHTEAFF
abundance: NA; d_gene: TRBD2; j_gene: TRBJ2-2; v_gene: TRBV3-1/TRBV3-2; CDR3nt: TGTGCCAGCAGCCGCACTAGCGGGAACCCCGGGGAGCTGTTTTTT; CDR3aa: CASSRTSGNPGELFF
abundance: NA; d_gene: TRBD1; j_gene: TRBJ1-6; v_gene: TRBV9; CDR3nt: TGTGCCAGCAGCGAACACAGGGGAAATTCACCCCTCCACTTT; CDR3aa: CASSEHRGNSPLHF
abundance: NA; d_gene: NA; j_gene: TRBJ1-2; v_gene: TRBV7-2; CDR3nt: TGTGCCAGCAGCTTGGACAGCTACTATGGCTACACCTTC; CDR3aa: CASSLDSYYGYTF
abundance: NA; d_gene: NA; j_gene: TRBJ2-5; v_gene: TRBV5-1; CDR3nt: TGCGCCAGCAGTGGGCAGGGTCAAGAGACCCAGTACTTC; CDR3aa: CASSGQGQETQYF
abundance: NA; d_gene: NA; j_gene: TRBJ1-2; v_gene: TRBV5-6; CDR3nt: TGTGCCAGCAGCTTGGGGCAGGGTGCTAACTATGGCTACACCTTC; CDR3aa: CASSLGQGANYGYTF
abundance: NA; d_gene: TRBD1; j_gene: TRBJ1-3; v_gene: TRBV11-2; CDR3nt: TGTGCCAGCAGCTTAGGAATTTTCGGGACAGGGGGCTCTGGAAACACCATATATTTT; CDR3aa: CASSLGIFGTGGSGNTIYF
abundance: NA; d_gene: NA; j_gene: TRBJ1-6; v_gene: TRBV19; CDR3nt: TGTGCCAGTAGTATCGCGGGATCCTATAATTCACCCCTCCACTTT; CDR3aa: CASSIAGSYNSPLHF
abundance: NA; d_gene: NA; j_gene: TRBJ1-5; v_gene: TRBV5-1; CDR3nt: TGCGCCAGCAGCCCCCGCGGCGGGGAGCTTTATCAGCCCCAGCATTTT; CDR3aa: CASSPRGGELYQPQHF
abundance: NA; d_gene: TRBD2; j_gene: TRBJ2-5; v_gene: TRBV6-5; CDR3nt: TGTGCCACCCAGGGGGCTAGCGGGGGACAAGAGACCCAGTACTTC; CDR3aa: CATQGASGGQETQYF
abundance: once; d_gene: NA; j_gene: TRBJ1-6; v_gene: TRBV19; CDR3nt: TGTGCCAGTAGTATTGAGCGTCGGAATTCACCCCTCCACTTT; CDR3aa: CASSIERRNSPLHF
abundance: NA; d_gene: NA; j_gene: TRBJ2-2; v_gene: TRBV7-2; CDR3nt: TGTGCCAGCAGCTTACAGTATCGGGACGGGGAGCTGTTTTTT; CDR3aa: CASSLQYRDGELFF
abundance: NA; d_gene: NA; j_gene: TRBJ1-5; v_gene: TRBV4-3; CDR3nt: TGCGCCAGCAGCCAAGAATGGGGACTTGATCAGCCCCAGCATTTT; CDR3aa: CASSQEWGLDQPQHF
abundance: NA; d_gene: NA; j_gene: TRBJ1-4; v_gene: TRBV6-5; CDR3nt: TGTGCCAGCCGGCGGGGGGTGGAAAAACTGTTTTTT; CDR3aa: CASRRGVEKLFF
abundance: NA; d_gene: NA; j_gene: TRBJ1-5; v_gene: TRBV19; CDR3nt: TGTGCCAGTAGTATTGGAGGGAGTTACGATCAGCCCCAGCATTTT; CDR3aa: CASSIGGSYDQPQHF
abundance: NA; d_gene: TRBD2; j_gene: TRBJ2-3; v_gene: TRBV5-1; CDR3nt: TGCGCCAGCAGTTCGGGACTAGCGGGGTTAGATACGCAGTATTTT; CDR3aa: CASSSGLAGLDTQYF
abundance: NA; d_gene: TRBD2; j_gene: TRBJ2-1; v_gene: TRBV19; CDR3nt: TGTGCCAGTAGTCCGAGCGGGGGGTTCAATGAGCAGTTCTTC; CDR3aa: CASSPSGGFNEQFF
abundance: NA; d_gene: TRBD2; j_gene: TRBJ2-1; v_gene: TRBV4-2; CDR3nt: TGTGCCAGCAGCCGACATAGCGGGGGGGACCTGAGCTCCTACAATGAGCAGTTCTTC; CDR3aa: CASSRHSGGDLSSYNEQFF
abundance: NA; d_gene: NA; j_gene: TRBJ1-2; v_gene: TRBV15; CDR3nt: TGTGCCACCAGCAGACGAATAGAGGGGGACTATGGCTACACCTTC; CDR3aa: CATSRRIEGDYGYTF
abundance: few; d_gene: NA; j_gene: TRBJ2-7; v_gene: TRBV13; CDR3nt: TGTGCCAGCAGCTTAGGCGCCAGCTACGAGCAGTACTTC; CDR3aa: CASSLGASYEQYF
abundance: few; d_gene: NA; j_gene: TRBJ1-2; v_gene: TRBV4-3; CDR3nt: TGCGCCAGCAGCCAAGAGACGGACACATATGGCTACACCTTC; CDR3aa: CASSQETDTYGYTF
abundance: NA; d_gene: TRBD1; j_gene: TRBJ1-2; v_gene: TRBV4-1; CDR3nt: TGCGCCAGCAGCCAAGAAGGACAGGGGAGGTCTAACTATGGCTACACCTTC; CDR3aa: CASSQEGQGRSNYGYTF
abundance: NA; d_gene: TRBD1; j_gene: TRBJ1-3; v_gene: TRBV4-2; CDR3nt: TGTGCCAGCAGCCAGGACAGGGGCCCGTCGGCTGGAAACACCATATATTTT; CDR3aa: CASSQDRGPSAGNTIYF
abundance: NA; d_gene: TRBD1; j_gene: TRBJ1-6; v_gene: TRBV6-1; CDR3nt: TGTGCCAGCAGTGACCCGGACAGGGCGAAAAATTCACCCCTCCACTTT; CDR3aa: CASSDPDRAKNSPLHF
abundance: NA; d_gene: TRBD2; j_gene: TRBJ2-3; v_gene: TRBV7-2; CDR3nt: TGTGCCAGCAGCGTCCAGCGGGGGCCCACAGATACGCAGTATTTT; CDR3aa: CASSVQRGPTDTQYF
abundance: once; d_gene: NA; j_gene: TRBJ1-1; v_gene: TRBV6-1; CDR3nt: TGTGCCAGCAGTGAAGCCAGGCCTATAAATGGGGCCACTGAAGCTTTCTTT; CDR3aa: CASSEARPINGATEAFF
abundance: NA; d_gene: TRBD1; j_gene: TRBJ1-4; v_gene: TRBV5-1; CDR3nt: TGCGCCAGCAGCCTCGACAGGGGTGCTGAAAAACTGTTTTTT; CDR3aa: CASSLDRGAEKLFF
abundance: NA; d_gene: NA; j_gene: TRBJ1-5; v_gene: TRBV2; CDR3nt: TGTGCCAGCAGCCCTGGGAGATATAGCAATCAGCCCCAGCATTTT; CDR3aa: CASSPGRYSNQPQHF
abundance: NA; d_gene: TRBD1; j_gene: TRBJ1-5; v_gene: TRBV20-1; CDR3nt: TGCAGTGCAACAGGGGGCGGCCCCGTTCATTTT; CDR3aa: CSATGGGPVHF
abundance: NA; d_gene: NA; j_gene: TRBJ1-1; v_gene: TRBV20-1; CDR3nt: TGCAGTGCTAGTCGAATGGTTCCGGGGAACACTGAAGCTTTCTTT; CDR3aa: CSASRMVPGNTEAFF
abundance: NA; d_gene: TRBD1; j_gene: TRBJ2-7; v_gene: TRBV5-5; CDR3nt: TGTGCCAGCAGCCGTAGTTTGGACAGGGGGCTCTACGAGCAGTACTTC; CDR3aa: CASSRSLDRGLYEQYF
abundance: NA; d_gene: TRBD1; j_gene: TRBJ1-1; v_gene: TRBV5-1; CDR3nt: TGCGCCAGCAGCCCACGGACAGGGGGCTACACTGAAGCTTTCTTT; CDR3aa: CASSPRTGGYTEAFF
abundance: NA; d_gene: NA; j_gene: TRBJ1-5; v_gene: TRBV12-3/TRBV12-4; CDR3nt: TGTGCCAGCAGGAGGACAGCCCTAGGGACCCAGCATTTT; CDR3aa: CASRRTALGTQHF
abundance: NA; d_gene: TRBD2; j_gene: TRBJ2-7; v_gene: TRBV27; CDR3nt: TGTGCCAGCAGTTCAAAAGGACTAGTGTTCTACGAGCAGTACTTC; CDR3aa: CASSSKGLVFYEQYF
abundance: NA; d_gene: TRBD2; j_gene: TRBJ2-2; v_gene: TRBV19; CDR3nt: TGTGCCAGTAGTGCCGGGACTAGCGGTCCCGGGGAGCTGTTTTTT; CDR3aa: CASSAGTSGPGELFF